This TCR beta chain was documented in a study of T cell clones after liver transplantation. The wider study: TCRbeta sequencing after a pre-transplant mixed lymphocyte reaction identified graft-donor-reactive clones, later tracked in post-transplant blood. Pre-transplant mixed lymphocyte reactions yielded third-party-reactive TCRbeta sequences as comparators for graft-donor-reactive sequences.

The repertoire was sequenced with immunoSEQ multiplex PCR; TCRdb's copy has only in-frame clones and lacks some. The data show 51,000 or so clones, roughly 90% seen once. V gave up 0 bases and J gave up 5 bases, with 18 bases separating them. Looked up from germline, CDR1 is SGHNT and CDR2 is YYREEE (reference sequence). The CDR3 totals 16 residues. The chain couples TRBV5-4 to TRBJ2-7; D gene uncertain. The source is a human patient who received a liver transplant. Some of the T cells might come from the graft donor. This specimen consisted of CD8+ T cells from blood, obtained 12 months after liver transplant. The CDR3 is CASSLAPGVGFNEQYF. The CDR3 DNA is TGTGCCAGCAGCTTGGCGCCTGGTGTGGGGTTCAACGAGCAGTACTTC.